Here is one T cell receptor (beta chain) with its context. The data stem from a study of cytomegalovirus exposure and HLA in healthy donors. CDR3 size: 15 residues. Germline V gene lookup returns CDR1 MDHEN and CDR2 SYDVKM. The V gene lost 7 bases and the J gene lost 1 base, with 16 bases spanning the gap. Primers: 60 Vbeta forward and 13 Jbeta reverse. Sequenced by immunoSEQ multiplex PCR; TCRdb stores in-frame clones only, minus some. The sample lists about 130,000 clones; over 65% were seen once. Specimen: PBMCs. The TCR comes from a man in his late teens or twenties in good health and CMV-seropositive. The genes are TRBV28 and TRBJ1-2; possible D gene TRBD1, 5 bases. The CDR3 DNA is TGTGCCAGCATCCCCCTAGGGGATCTTAACTATGGCTACACCTTC. Its translation is CASIPLGDLNYGYTF.